These 5 T cell receptor beta chains came from one sample sequenced in a study of blood T cell repertoires in COVID-19. Sequencing was performed with immunoSEQ multiplex PCR; in TCRdb, only in-frame clones are kept and a portion is missing. The sample holds roughly 150,000 clones, around 84% seen once. Sequences were obtained from peripheral blood. The source is a woman in her fifties or sixties with COVID-19, enrolled during active disease.

The gene calls are TRBV14 and TRBJ2-7; a possible D gene is TRBD1 (6 bases). The CDR3 loop spans 14 amino acids. Looked up from germline, CDR1 is SGHDN and CDR2 is FVKESK. The V and J ends lost 3 bases and 0 bases respectively, with 9 bases between them. For the CDR3, the DNA is TGTGCCAGCAGCCAGTGGGACAACTCCTACGAGCAGTACTTC. As protein: CASSQWDNSYEQYF.

The CDR3 protein is CAWSPRTQGSPLHF. The CDR3 DNA follows: TGTGCCTGGAGTCCCCGGACACAAGGTTCACCCCTCCACTTT. The chain carries TRBV30 and TRBJ1-6, with D possibly being TRBD1 (5 bases). CDR1 is GTSNPN, CDR2 SVGIG, per germline (reference sequence). The CDR3 loop spans 14 amino acids. V was cut by 2 bases and J by 9 bases, with 14 bases left in between.

The chain combines TRBV5-1 with TRBJ1-1; 8 bases match TRBD1. This CDR3 comprises 15 residues. Germline lookup yields CDR1 SGHRS and CDR2 YFSETQ. Trimming at V came to 4 bases and at J to 4 bases, leaving 9 bases not matched to a gene. The DNA for the CDR3 is TGCGCCAGCAGCGACACAGGGGGACGACTCACTGAAGCTTTCTTT. Protein: CASSDTGGRLTEAFF. Filled out from reference TRBV5-1 and TRBJ1-1, the complete variable domain reads KAGVTQTPRYLIKTRGQQVTLSCSPISGHRSVSWYQQTPGQGLQFLFEYFSETQRNKGNFPGRFSGRQFSNSRSEMNVSTLELGDSALYLCASSDTGGRLTEAFFGQGTRLTVV.

The V call is TRBV11-2, the J call TRBJ1-2; D may be TRBD1 (6 bases). This CDR3 region has 15 residues. Germline-derived CDR1 and CDR2 are SGHAT and FQNNGV. V lost 5 bases and J lost 6, with 19 bases in between. The CDR3 here is CASSPADLGHDGYTF. The CDR3 DNA follows: TGTGCCAGCAGCCCAGCCGATCTGGGACATGATGGCTACACCTTC.

The chain employs TRBV5-1 and TRBJ2-1; 13 nucleotides match TRBD2. This CDR3 region has 16 residues. CDR1 is SGHRS, CDR2 YFSETQ, per germline. V shed 3 bases, J shed 6 bases, and the junction held 6 bases outside the gene matches. This CDR3 reads CASSSSGLAGANEQFF. CDR3 DNA sequence: TGCGCCAGCAGCTCCTCTGGACTAGCGGGAGCCAATGAGCAGTTCTTC.